A single sample is the source of the 30 T cell receptor beta chains below, sequenced in a study of regulatory T cells in long-lasting Graves disease. Stated time point: newly diagnosed GD, antithyroid drugs for less than 3 months. Generation of the TCR library employed RNA extracted from PBMCs. To make TCR beta libraries, researchers used iRepertoire HTBI primers and Arm-PCR of CDR3 regions. TCRdb recomputed calls from the multiplex PCR reads with MiXCR, one row per CDR3 protein. This table has about 450,000 distinct CDR3 sequences, around 15% appearing once. The sample was also linked to a second study, of T cells in Graves' hyperthyroidism and ophthalmopathy.

This material consisted of peripheral blood mononuclear cells (PBMCs), taken at new diagnosis, from a patient treated with antithyroid drugs. These TCRs come from a woman aged 45-60 years with Graves disease.

Remarks on this clonotype: This may be a read error: a much more frequent sequence differs by one nucleotide. The gene calls are TRBV7-8 and TRBJ2-1; no reliable D call. The germline V gene has CDR1 SGHVS and CDR2 FQNEAQ. The CDR3 totals 16 residues. DNA for the CDR3: TGTGCCAGCTCCTCGGGCAACGGTGGGTTCTACAATGAGCACTTCTTC. Its translation is CASSSGNGGFYNEHFF.

The gene calls are TRBV27 and TRBJ1-1; TRBD1 matches 10 bases. V shed 3 bases and J 4 bases; nucleotides not matched to a gene: 11. The germline V gene encodes CDR1 MNHEY and CDR2 SMNVEV (reference sequence). There are 17 residues in the CDR3. As DNA, the CDR3 is TGTGCCAGCAGTTTTCTTCCCCCGCGGACAGGGGGCACTGAAGCTTTCTTT. Translated: CASSFLPPRTGGTEAFF.

This clonotype was detected ten times or more. The V call is TRBV5-1, the J call TRBJ1-2; weak D call: TRBD1 (5 bases). Germline values: CDR1 SGHRS, CDR2 YFSETQ. Trimming shortened V by 0 bases and J by 3 bases, and 9 bases separated the two germline ends. This CDR3 has 14 amino acids. The CDR3: CASSLDLGDYGYTF. CDR3 coding DNA: TGCGCCAGCAGCTTGGATTTGGGGGACTATGGCTACACCTTC. The full variable domain, completed using reference TRBV5-1 and TRBJ1-2, is KAGVTQTPRYLIKTRGQQVTLSCSPISGHRSVSWYQQTPGQGLQFLFEYFSETQRNKGNFPGRFSGRQFSNSRSEMNVSTLELGDSALYLCASSLDLGDYGYTFGSGTRLTVV.

Notes on this clonotype: The junction departs from germline at one end; a sequencing error may be responsible. The genes are TRBV28 and TRBJ1-5; no firm D call. The CDR3 extends over 14 amino acids. Germline-derived CDR1 and CDR2 are MDHEN and SYDVKM. The CDR3 reads CASSNGIINRPQHF. CDR3 bases: TGTGCCAGCAGCAACGGGATAATCAATCGGCCCCAGCATTTT. Full variable domain (rest looked up from reference TRBV28 and TRBJ1-5): DVKVTQSSRYLVKRTGEKVFLECVQDMDHENMFWYRQDPGLGLRLIYFSYDVKMKEKGDIPEGYSVSREKKERFSLILESASTNQTSMYLCASSNGIINRPQHFGDGTRLSIL.

This clonotype has only a few counts. A single base separates this from a much larger clone, so it may be a read error. The chain has TRBV6-5 and TRBJ2-7, with 7 bases lining up with TRBD1. This CDR3 comprises 19 residues. The germline CDR1 and CDR2 sequences are MNHEY and SVGAGI. CDR3 nucleotides: TGTGCCGGCAGTTACCCGACAAAATCACGGGACAGAAGCTCCTACGAGCAGTACTTC. Protein product: CAGSYPTKSRDRSSYEQYF.

CDR3 DNA: TGTGCCAGCAGCCAAGGGGGACTTAGCGGGGCTAGCACAGATACGCAGTATTTT. Amino acids: CASSQGGLSGASTDTQYF. This chain uses TRBV3-1 with TRBJ2-3; 8 bases are shared with TRBD2. Germline CDR1 LGHDT, CDR2 YNNKEL (reference sequence). The CDR3 has 18 residues. Germline trimming cut 1 base from V and 0 bases from J; bases unmatched to any gene: 9.

In its sample, this clonotype was seen many times. The J gene is TRBJ2-3, the V gene TRBV2; D not resolved. The end of the DNA fits TRBJ2-7 better, so the J call may be wrong. The germline V gene encodes CDR1 SNHLY and CDR2 FYNNEI. This CDR3 has 13 amino acids. The chain's CDR3 is CASSESWESEQYF. In DNA, the CDR3 is TGTGCCAGCAGTGAATCGTGGGAATCCGAGCAGTACTTC.

This clonotype was observed many times. J is TRBJ1-5 and V is TRBV2; 11 bases match TRBD1. J was trimmed by 7 bases and V by 8 bases; bases with no gene match: 4. CDR1 and CDR2 (germline): SNHLY, FYNNEI. The CDR3 spans 13 residues. CDR3 DNA: TGTGCCAGCGGTGGGACAGGGGGGCAGCCCCAGCATTTT. Protein: CASGGTGGQPQHF.

This clonotype was picked up many times. The CDR3 here is CASGASGIYNEQFF. Written as DNA, the CDR3 is TGTGCCAGCGGGGCTAGCGGGATATACAATGAGCAGTTCTTC. The chain combines TRBV7-3 with TRBJ2-1; 9 bases are shared with TRBD2. The length of the CDR3 is 14 residues. V gave up 8 bases and J gave up 4 bases; unmatched junction bases: 6. CDR1 is SGHTA and CDR2 is FQGTGA in the germline V gene.

This sequence joins TRBV4-1 and TRBJ2-3; D is possibly TRBD2 (5 bases). The CDR3 length is 13 residues. The ends were cut back, 11 bases at V and 3 bases at J, with 15 bases in the middle. Germline loops: CDR1 MGHRA, CDR2 YSYEKL. CDR3 in amino acids: CASLSPGTDTQYF. The CDR3 coding sequence is TGCGCCTCCCTGTCCCCGGGAACAGATACGCAGTATTTT.

This clonotype was detected many times. The chain uses TRBV20-1 and TRBJ2-3; 13 bases line up with TRBD2. The CDR3 covers 16 residues. Germline CDR1 DFQATT, CDR2 SNEGSKA (reference sequence). The junction had 12 bases not matched to a gene; V was cut back by 6 bases and J by 6 bases. CDR3: CSALPRLAGGSDTQYF. The CDR3 DNA reads TGCAGTGCACTACCACGACTAGCGGGGGGTTCTGATACGCAGTATTTT.

This clonotype has only a few counts. This chain uses TRBV12-3 or TRBV12-4 with TRBJ2-1; the match to TRBD2 covers 11 bases. The CDR3 sequence is 15 residues long. Trimming took 6 bases from V and 4 from J; bases not matched to a gene: 5. The CDR3 DNA sequence: TGTGCCAGCAGCCTAGCGGGAGGTTGGTACAATGAGCAGTTCTTC. It specifies CASSLAGGWYNEQFF.

Concerning this clonotype: One base away lies a much larger clone, so this may be a sequencing read error. The chain couples TRBV11-2 to TRBJ2-1; D perhaps matches TRBD2 (5 bases). The V gene lost 2 bases and the J gene lost 9 bases, with 14 bases spanning the gap. CDR3 size: 14 residues. From germline, CDR1 is SGHAT and CDR2 FQNNGV. CDR3 loop: CASSLSPGILEQFF. DNA for the CDR3: TGTGCCAGCAGCTTATCCCCCGGGATCCTTGAGCAGTTCTTC.

This clonotype was observed many times. V is TRBV6-2 or TRBV6-3 and J is TRBJ1-1; D gene ambiguous. Germline CDR1 MNHEY, CDR2 SVGEGT. This CDR3 has 14 residues. The V end was cut by 2 bases, the J end by 5 bases, with 12 bases between. CDR3 coding DNA: TGTGCCAGCAGTTACGATGGGTATAGGACTGAAGCTTTCTTT. It yields the protein CASSYDGYRTEAFF.

This clonotype was counted between two and nine times. The CDR3 reads CSASLGVLNEKLFF. The DNA of the CDR3 is TGCAGTGCTAGTCTAGGGGTCCTAAATGAAAAACTGTTTTTT. The V gene is TRBV20-1, the J gene TRBJ1-4; tentative D call: TRBD1 (5 bases). V was pared by 3 bases and J by 5 bases, with 13 bases between. The CDR3 runs to 14 residues. Germline CDR1 DFQATT, CDR2 SNEGSKA (reference sequence).

A few counts support this clonotype. V gene TRBV29-1 combines with J gene TRBJ2-2; D unresolved. Germline-derived CDR1 and CDR2 are SQVTM and ANQGSEA. The V end was cut by 2 bases, the J end by 2 bases, with 18 bases between. This CDR3 comprises 17 residues. CDR3 sequence reads: CSVESAQRRLNTGELFF. In DNA, the CDR3 is TGCAGCGTTGAATCGGCTCAACGGCGCCTTAACACCGGGGAGCTGTTTTTT.

The chain carries TRBV7-8 and TRBJ1-1; D gene unclear. The ends were cut back, 5 bases at V and 1 base at J, with 17 bases in the middle. Germline CDR1 reads SGHVS; CDR2 reads FQNEAQ. This CDR3 contains 16 residues. As DNA, the CDR3 is TGTGCCAGCAGCCCAGGAAACCTCTGGGGGAACACTGAAGCTTTCTTT. This translates into CASSPGNLWGNTEAFF.

This clonotype was observed a few times. The genes are TRBV12-3 or TRBV12-4 and TRBJ2-1, with TRBD2 matching over 12 bases. With V trimmed by 3 bases and J by 10 bases, 4 bases remained unmatched. This CDR3 contains 14 residues. CDR3 in DNA: TGTGCCAGCAGTTTCATACTAGCGGGAGGCGAGCAGTTCTTC. Translation: CASSFILAGGEQFF.

This rearrangement joins TRBV29-1 to TRBJ2-1, with no clear D. The V and J ends lost 3 bases and 7 bases respectively, with 7 bases between them. This CDR3 spans 11 amino acids. Germline lookup yields CDR1 SQVTM and CDR2 ANQGSEA. The CDR3 DNA follows: TGCAGCGTTGAGCGGTCAAATGAGCAGTTCTTC. Translating it yields CSVERSNEQFF.

Many counts were recorded for this clonotype. The V call is TRBV7-6, the J call TRBJ1-1; D call uncertain. The germline gives CDR1 SGHVS, CDR2 FNYEAQ. Trimming stripped 5 bases from V and 1 base from J, with 5 bases between. The CDR3 is 12 residues long. The CDR3 loop reads CASSGSNTEAFF. The CDR3 DNA reads as TGTGCCAGCAGCGGGTCGAACACTGAAGCTTTCTTT.

To note about this clonotype: The CDR3 end shows no conserved phenylalanine or tryptophan, and so a read error is likely. The DNA of the CDR3 is TGTGCCAGCAGTGTTGAACAGGGGGCACATCAGCCCCAGCATTCT. It yields the protein CASSVEQGAHQPQHS. This sequence joins TRBV2 and TRBJ1-5, with 9 nucleotides matching TRBD1. The V gene's germline CDR1 is SNHLY and CDR2 FYNNEI. Germline trimming cut 4 bases from V and 5 bases from J; bases unmatched to any gene: 6. The CDR3 has 15 amino acids.

V usage is TRBV5-1 and J usage is TRBJ2-2; TRBD2 matches at 13 bases. The CDR3 contains 16 residues. Trimming removed 4 bases from V and 7 bases from J; junction bases left unmatched: 7. From germline, CDR1 is SGHRS and CDR2 YFSETQ. CDR3 coding DNA: TGCGCCAGCAGCGCGACTAGCGGGAGGATCGACGGGGAGCTGTTTTTT. Protein sequence: CASSATSGRIDGELFF.

This sequence joins TRBV30 and TRBJ1-4, with D possibly TRBD1 on 6 matching bases. The germline V gene encodes CDR1 GTSNPN and CDR2 SVGIG (reference sequence). This CDR3 comprises 14 residues. Trimming left V 5 bases short and J 5 bases short, with 15 bases between. CDR3 in amino acids: CAWGNRVVNEKLFF. The CDR3, as DNA: TGTGCCTGGGGCAACAGGGTTGTGAATGAAAAACTGTTTTTT.

This clonotype was detected many times. This sequence joins TRBV12-3 or TRBV12-4 and TRBJ1-2; D gene ambiguous. The CDR3 spans 12 residues. The V gene lost 3 bases and the J gene lost 3 bases, with 5 bases spanning the gap. The CDR3 DNA follows: TGTGCCAGCAGTTTCTTGGACTATGGCTACACCTTC. This codes for CASSFLDYGYTF.

At least ten counts were recorded for this clonotype. The gene calls are TRBV2 and TRBJ2-7, with 8 bases matching TRBD2. Germline trimming cut 8 bases from V and 0 bases from J; bases unmatched to any gene: 6. CDR1 and CDR2 (germline): SNHLY, FYNNEI. The length of the CDR3 is 14 residues. The CDR3 sequence: CASGAGTSSYEQYF. The CDR3 DNA follows: TGTGCCAGCGGGGCCGGGACTAGCTCCTACGAGCAGTACTTC.

This clonotype was recorded many times. The chain is built from TRBV5-1 and TRBJ2-3, with TRBD1 as a possible D gene (6 bases). Germline V gives CDR1 SGHRS, CDR2 YFSETQ. Trimming shortened V by 2 bases and J by 0 bases, and 10 bases separated the two germline ends. The CDR3 extends over 15 amino acids. The CDR3 region is CASSLPGQSTDTQYF. DNA for the CDR3: TGCGCCAGCAGCTTACCGGGACAAAGCACAGATACGCAGTATTTT.

This clonotype occurred many times. The genes are TRBV10-3 and TRBJ2-7, with 8 bases lining up with TRBD1. CDR1 is ENHRY and CDR2 is SYGVKD in the germline V gene. The length of the CDR3 is 13 residues. The ends lost 7 bases at V and 4 bases at J; junction bases unmatched: 6. Here the CDR3 DNA reads TGTGCCATCACCGGACAGGGTGGGTACGAGCAGTACTTC. Its protein is CAITGQGGYEQYF.

This clonotype has at least ten counts. The chain uses TRBV7-9 and TRBJ2-7, with 10 bases aligning to TRBD1. Trimming removed 5 bases from V and 3 bases from J; junction bases left unmatched: 4. The CDR3 has 14 residues. Germline V lookup: CDR1 SEHNR, CDR2 FQNEAQ (reference sequence). CDR3 region: CASSDRDRGYEQYF. The DNA for the CDR3 is TGTGCCAGCAGCGACCGGGACAGGGGCTACGAGCAGTACTTC.

This clonotype was seen repeatedly, ten times or more. The rearrangement links TRBV9 to TRBJ2-7; 7 nucleotides match TRBD2. Losses at the gene ends were 4 bases for V and 5 bases for J; bases not matched to a gene: 12. This CDR3 spans 15 amino acids. Germline CDR1 and CDR2: SGDLS and YYNGEE. The CDR3 DNA sequence: TGTGCCAGCAGCCCCCGGGGAGCGGGACGGAACGAGCAGTACTTC. Protein: CASSPRGAGRNEQYF.

This clonotype was seen ten or more times. This chain joins TRBV28 and TRBJ2-7; either TRBD1 or TRBD2 may supply D (5 bases each). From germline, CDR1 is MDHEN and CDR2 SYDVKM. The CDR3 is made up of 17 amino acids. With 4 bases removed from V and 3 bases from J, the gap between germline ends came to 22 bases. The CDR3 region has the DNA TGTGCCAGCAGTTATAAATTGTCAGGGACGAGGAGCTACGAGCAGTACTTC. Its translation is CASSYKLSGTRSYEQYF.